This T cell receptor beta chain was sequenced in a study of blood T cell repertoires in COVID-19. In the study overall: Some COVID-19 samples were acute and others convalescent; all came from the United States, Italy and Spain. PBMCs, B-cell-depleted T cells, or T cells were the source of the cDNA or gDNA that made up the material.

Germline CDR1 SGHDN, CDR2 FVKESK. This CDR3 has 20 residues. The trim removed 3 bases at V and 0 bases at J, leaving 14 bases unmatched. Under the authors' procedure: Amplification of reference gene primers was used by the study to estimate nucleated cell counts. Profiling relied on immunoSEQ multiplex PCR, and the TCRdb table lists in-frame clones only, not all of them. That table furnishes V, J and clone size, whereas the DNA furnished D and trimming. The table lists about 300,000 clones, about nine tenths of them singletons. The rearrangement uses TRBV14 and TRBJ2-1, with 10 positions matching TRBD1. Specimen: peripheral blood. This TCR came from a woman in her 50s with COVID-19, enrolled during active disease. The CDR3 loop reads CASSQLTGTGVFISYNEQFF. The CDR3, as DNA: TGTGCCAGCAGCCAGCTCACCGGGACAGGGGTTTTTATCTCCTACAATGAGCAGTTCTTC.